This paragraph covers one TCR beta chain sequence. Original processing notes: Amplified reference gene primers provided the basis for estimating nucleated cell counts. Data came from immunoSEQ multiplex PCR; TCRdb stores just in-frame clones and leaves some out. Clonal size and the V and J genes are those of that table, whereas D and trimming came from the DNA. This table holds about 190,000 clones, roughly 83% found once. Assignment of participants to cohorts was predicated upon participant-reported clinical history. These data belong to a study of blood T cell repertoires in COVID-19. About the research overall: PBMCs, B-cell-depleted T cells, or T cells were the source of the cDNA or gDNA that made up the material.

The V segment lost 6 bases and the J segment 4 bases; nucleotides outside the gene matches: 9. The length of the CDR3 is 16 residues. Germline assignment: CDR1 SGHDN and CDR2 FVKESK. The TCR originated in a woman younger than 45 who had recovered from COVID-19. V and J are TRBV14 and TRBJ1-6, with 7 nucleotides matching TRBD1. Sequencing used PBMCs or T cells enriched from blood (not recorded which). The CDR3 is CASSLLPGGYNSPLHF. DNA of the CDR3: TGTGCCAGCAGTCTCCTTCCAGGGGGTTATAATTCACCCCTCCACTTT.